The 14 T cell receptor beta chains presented below share a single source sample, sequenced in a study of CD8+ T cells in alopecia areata. The sequencing template was cDNA reverse transcribed from extracted RNA. Assay: immunoSEQ multiplex PCR; the TCRdb copy retains only in-frame clones and omits some. Of around 210,000 clones in the sample, around three fifths were seen once. Sequencing input: CD8+ T cells sorted from blood. The receptors originated from a human donor in good health.

The CDR3, as DNA: TGTGCCAGTAGTATCGACCTAGCGGGGGCTAACCAAGAGACCCAGTACTTC. Protein: CASSIDLAGANQETQYF. The rearrangement links TRBV19 to TRBJ2-5; 10 bases line up with TRBD2. The CDR3 has 17 residues. Germline lookup yields CDR1 LNHDA and CDR2 SQIVND (reference sequence). After removal of 3 bases from V and 0 bases from J, the junction contained 7 bases not matched to a gene.

The chain uses TRBV11-2 and TRBJ2-7; D unresolved. This CDR3 comprises 15 residues. Germline V gene sequence: CDR1 SGHAT, CDR2 FQNNGV. V lost 3 bases and J lost 3, with 15 bases in between. CDR3 amino acids: CASSLQFQGNYEQYF. For the CDR3, the DNA is TGTGCCAGCAGCTTGCAGTTCCAAGGAAACTACGAGCAGTACTTC.

The chain uses TRBV2 and TRBJ1-2; D gene ambiguous. V lost 3 bases to trimming and J lost 3 bases, with 11 bases between them. The CDR3 has 14 residues. CDR1 and CDR2 (germline): SNHLY, FYNNEI. The CDR3 loop is CASSEVGRDYGYTF. The CDR3 bases are TGTGCCAGCAGTGAGGTAGGGCGTGACTATGGCTACACCTTC.

This chain connects TRBV6-6 to TRBJ2-1; 10 positions match TRBD1. Germline V CDR1 and CDR2: MNHNY, SVGAGI (reference sequence). The junction had 8 bases not matched to a gene; V was cut back by 7 bases and J by 5 bases. The CDR3 contains 15 residues. As DNA, the CDR3 is TGTGCCAGCAATCCTCCCGGACAGGGGGACAATGAGCAGTTCTTC. Encoded protein: CASNPPGQGDNEQFF.

This clone is a singleton in its sample. The V call is TRBV23-1, the J call TRBJ1-1; no reliable D call. TRBV23-1 is marked as an open reading frame, function uncertain. The CDR3 is 15 amino acids. Trimming stripped 6 bases from V and 0 bases from J, with 14 bases between. The CDR3 here is CASRRRANMNTEAFF. The CDR3 DNA is TGCGCCAGCAGACGAAGGGCCAATATGAACACTGAAGCTTTCTTT.

The chain links TRBV5-5 to TRBJ2-1; a possible D gene is TRBD2 (5 bases). This CDR3 is 17 amino acids long. Germline values: CDR1 SGHKS, CDR2 YYEKEE (reference sequence). With 1 base removed from V and 4 bases from J, the gap between germline ends came to 18 bases. The CDR3 nucleotides read TGTGCCAGCAGCTTGATATCGTCGAGCGGAGAGTACAATGAGCAGTTCTTC. This gives the protein CASSLISSSGEYNEQFF.

This clone was counted many times. This chain connects TRBV5-1 to TRBJ2-6; possibly TRBD2 for D (5 bases). The CDR3 sequence is 18 residues long. The V and J ends lost 0 bases and 8 bases respectively, with 21 bases between them. The germline V gene has CDR1 SGHRS and CDR2 YFSETQ. The CDR3 DNA is TGCGCCAGCAGCTTGGAGTTGGCGGGCTCTCTGGGGACCAACGTCCTGACTTTC. Its translation: CASSLELAGSLGTNVLTF. The full variable domain, completed using reference TRBV5-1 and TRBJ2-6, is KAGVTQTPRYLIKTRGQQVTLSCSPISGHRSVSWYQQTPGQGLQFLFEYFSETQRNKGNFPGRFSGRQFSNSRSEMNVSTLELGDSALYLCASSLELAGSLGTNVLTFGAGSRLTVL.

V is TRBV29-1 and J is TRBJ1-1, with TRBD1 matching over 9 bases. From germline, CDR1 is SQVTM and CDR2 ANQGSEA. V dropped 3 bases and J dropped 11; count of bases not matched to a gene: 4. This CDR3 contains 11 residues. This CDR3 reads CSVDRTGVAFF. CDR3 nucleotides: TGCAGCGTTGACCGGACAGGGGTTGCTTTCTTT.

This clone was detected only a few times. The chain uses TRBV28 and TRBJ1-1, with a tentative D call TRBD1 (5 bases). Germline assignment: CDR1 MDHEN and CDR2 SYDVKM. The CDR3 is 14 residues long. The germline V and J ends were trimmed by 6 bases and 6 bases, with 17 bases remaining between them. The CDR3 is CASRGRDYEAEAFF. DNA of the CDR3: TGTGCCAGCAGGGGCCGGGACTATGAGGCTGAAGCTTTCTTT.

The chain has TRBV4-1 and TRBJ1-4; D might be TRBD1 (5 bases). V shed 4 bases and J shed 8 bases, with 17 bases lying between them. The CDR3 covers 15 residues. Looked up from germline, CDR1 is MGHRA and CDR2 is YSYEKL. The CDR3 here is CASSPRDGSYEKLFF. The CDR3 DNA reads TGCGCCAGCAGCCCAAGGGACGGCTCTTACGAAAAACTGTTTTTT.

The rearrangement links TRBV6-5 to TRBJ1-5, with 9 bases aligning to TRBD1. V gave up 5 bases and J gave up 6 bases; unmatched junction bases: 5. From germline, CDR1 is MNHEY and CDR2 SVGAGI. The CDR3 contains 14 residues. CDR3 nucleotides: TGTGCCAGCAGTCCGGGACAGGGACCTCAGCCCCAGCATTTT. Residues: CASSPGQGPQPQHF.

The chain combines TRBV7-9 with TRBJ2-5; 8 nucleotides match TRBD2. The CDR3 has 14 amino acids. Germline trimming cut 4 bases from V and 2 bases from J; bases unmatched to any gene: 3. Germline V gene sequence: CDR1 SEHNR, CDR2 FQNEAQ (reference sequence). This CDR3 is CASSWERGQETQYF. For the CDR3, the DNA is TGTGCCAGCAGCTGGGAGCGGGGGCAAGAGACCCAGTACTTC.

A few counts support this clone. The chain uses TRBV25-1 and TRBJ1-1; D is uncertain. Trimming removed 4 bases from V and 0 bases from J, with 3 bases in between. The CDR3 extends over 12 amino acids. Germline CDR1 and CDR2: MGHDK and SYGVNS. This chain's CDR3 is CASSGLNTEAFF. DNA of the CDR3: TGTGCCAGCAGTGGTCTGAACACTGAAGCTTTCTTT.

Comments on this clone: The identical CDR3 is also encoded by other nucleotide sequences in the sample. V and J are TRBV27 and TRBJ1-1, with 9 nucleotides matching TRBD1. V lost 3 bases and J lost 2; bases outside the gene matches: 1. This CDR3 spans 14 amino acids. CDR1 and CDR2 from the germline V gene are MNHEY and SMNVEV (reference sequence). CDR3: CASSLGQGNTEAFF. The CDR3 region has the DNA TGTGCCAGCAGTTTGGGACAGGGAAACACTGAAGCTTTCTTT.